This T cell receptor beta chain was obtained from a study of T cells expressing NK-cell markers. The study's findings and limits: There were a few donors in whom these clonotypes also led the CD3+CD56-NKG2C+ fraction. CD8+ T cells in 5 or 6 donors included dominant NKG2C+ clonotypes at about 1.0-7.0%.

TCRdb derives one entry per CDR3 protein from the 5' RACE reads, leaving out DNA. The ten most abundant clones cover approximately 35% of a sample with about 150,000 distinct CDR3 sequences. With respect to this clonotype: What it binds is unknown.

The CDR3 is 15 amino acids. From germline, CDR1 is DFQATT and CDR2 SNEGSKA (reference sequence). The sequenced material came from blood T cells: a sorted CD56 or NKG2C T cell subset, CD4+ or CD8+ T cells, or bulk PBMC T cells (not recorded which). The origin of this receptor is a woman between 45 and 60 years old in good health. The chain employs TRBV20-1 and TRBJ2-2. The CDR3 protein is CSARELAISTGELFF.